The 4 T cell receptor beta chains below come from one sample, sequenced in a study of human CD8 memory T cell subsets. Production of TCR beta libraries used UMI-labeled 5' RACE as the method. TCRdb reanalyzed the 5' RACE reads and collapses them to one entry per CDR3 protein, without DNA. In all, the sample yields approximately 6,700 distinct CDR3 sequences. What was sequenced was CD8+ T cells from PBMCs. These receptors were taken from a human donor in good health.

The chain couples TRBV2 to TRBJ2-1; checking the TCRdb D call of TRBD2 is not possible without DNA. Germline lookup yields CDR1 SNHLY and CDR2 FYNNEI. The length of the CDR3 is 19 residues. This CDR3 is CASRNPGTSGGASYNEQFF.

V usage is TRBV25-1 and J usage is TRBJ2-7; the D call from TCRdb, TRBD1, cannot be confirmed without DNA. CDR1 is MGHDK, CDR2 SYGVNS, per germline. The CDR3 has 12 amino acids. The chain's CDR3 is CASSESTLEQYF.

The V call is TRBV7-9, the J call TRBJ2-3; TCRdb's D call of TRBD1 is untestable without DNA. Germline V gene sequence: CDR1 SEHNR, CDR2 FQNEAQ (reference sequence). The length of the CDR3 is 15 residues. The CDR3 here is CASSHRDRNTDTQYF.

The V call is TRBV29-1, the J call TRBJ1-2; the TCRdb call, TRBD1, lacks DNA for checking. Germline CDR1 is SQVTM and CDR2 is ANQGSEA. The CDR3 extends over 11 amino acids. The CDR3 spells CSVKGDWGDTF.